A single sample gave rise to the 8 T cell receptor beta chains below, sequenced in a study of blood T cell repertoires in COVID-19. Produced via immunoSEQ multiplex PCR; TCRdb's table is partial and in-frame only. The profile shows about 320,000 clones, around 82% of them singletons. Sequenced: peripheral blood. These receptors were taken from a woman aged 45-60 years with acute or convalescent COVID-19.

The rearrangement joins TRBV15 to TRBJ2-3; D is perhaps TRBD1 (6 bases). V was trimmed by 3 bases and J by 3 bases, leaving 13 bases between them. The CDR3 runs 15 residues. The germline gives CDR1 LNHNV, CDR2 YYDKDF (reference sequence). The CDR3 protein is CATSRPGVATDTQYF. For the CDR3, the DNA is TGTGCCACCAGCAGGCCAGGGGTGGCTACAGATACGCAGTATTTT.

The chain employs TRBV6-5 and TRBJ1-5; D possibly corresponds to TRBD1 (5 bases). Trimming took 9 bases from V and 3 from J, leaving 18 bases between them. Germline V lookup: CDR1 MNHEY, CDR2 SVGAGI. CDR3 length: 15 residues. The CDR3 DNA follows: TGTGCCAGTATTCAGGGCGGGGAGACCAATCAGCCCCAGCATTTT. Protein sequence: CASIQGGETNQPQHF.

The rearrangement uses TRBV10-1 and TRBJ2-1, with 11 bases lining up with TRBD1. The CDR3 totals 15 residues. Germline V gene data show CDR1 as WNHNN and CDR2 as SYGVQD (reference sequence). The V and J ends lost 4 bases and 8 bases, in that order; junction bases with no gene match: 7. For the CDR3, the DNA is TGCGCCAGCAGTGTAAGAAAGGGACAGGGGGATGAGCAGTTCTTC. This encodes CASSVRKGQGDEQFF.

V gene TRBV27 combines with J gene TRBJ1-5; no clear D gene. The CDR3 spans 13 residues. Germline V CDR1 and CDR2: MNHEY, SMNVEV (reference sequence). Trimming took off 3 bases at V and 7 bases at J, with 10 bases between the two ends. CDR3 amino acids: CASSFGSQQPQHF. The CDR3 nucleotides read TGTGCCAGCAGTTTTGGTTCTCAGCAGCCCCAGCATTTT.

The CDR3 DNA reads TGTGCCAGCAGCCCGCGGGACCCAGAAGAGACCCAGTACTTC. As protein: CASSPRDPEETQYF. V and J are TRBV5-4 and TRBJ2-5; TRBD2 might be the D (6 bases). Per germline, CDR1 SGHNT and CDR2 YYREEE (reference sequence). The CDR3 consists of 14 residues. Between the trimmed V and J ends, which lost 4 bases and 3 bases, there was a span of 13 bases.

The chain is built from TRBV4-1 and TRBJ2-7, with TRBD1 identical over 9 bases. CDR1 MGHRA and CDR2 YSYEKL come from the germline V gene. CDR3 length: 17 residues. V shed 0 bases, J shed 2 bases, and the junction held 8 bases outside the gene matches. CDR3 sequence reads: CASSQDWGTGRAYEQYV. For the CDR3, the DNA is TGCGCCAGCAGCCAAGATTGGGGGACAGGGAGGGCCTACGAGCAGTACGTC.

CDR3 sequence: CASSPPGEQFF. The DNA of the CDR3 is TGTGCCAGCAGCCCCCCCGGTGAGCAGTTCTTC. The rearrangement joins TRBV9 to TRBJ2-1; no reliable D call. V lost 4 bases, J lost 9 bases, and 8 bases lay in between. Germline V gene sequence: CDR1 SGDLS, CDR2 YYNGEE. The CDR3 length is 11 residues.

The chain uses TRBV7-9 and TRBJ1-1; D unresolved. Trimming removed 5 bases at V and 4 bases at J, with 11 bases between. From germline, CDR1 is SEHNR and CDR2 FQNEAQ (reference sequence). The CDR3 contains 13 residues. CDR3: CASSRLGLTEAFF. DNA of the CDR3: TGTGCCAGCAGCCGCCTTGGACTCACTGAAGCTTTCTTT.